A selection of T cell receptor beta chains follows, all from one sample in a study of cytomegalovirus exposure and HLA in healthy donors. Only in-frame clones appear in the TCRdb table, and some are missing; sequencing was by immunoSEQ multiplex PCR. The sample shows fewer than 150,000 clones, around 70% of them seen only once. The sample was PBMCs. These receptors were collected from a woman in her thirties or forties in good health and CMV-seronegative. The CDR3 runs from the conserved cysteine through the conserved F or W. D genes are given only for firm matches. Rows give clone size only sometimes, using once, few, many, or a class for an expanded clone.

j_call | d_call | clone_size | v_call | cdr3_nt | cdr3_aa
TRBJ2-3 | NA | few | TRBV27 | TGTGCCAGCAGTTTATCGATTCTCAAGACAACTTCAGATACGCAGTATTTT | CASSLSILKTTSDTQYF
TRBJ2-3 | TRBD1 | NA | TRBV7-2 | TGTGCCAGCAGCTTCAGGGGGCACAGCACAGATACGCAGTATTTT | CASSFRGHSTDTQYF
TRBJ2-1 | NA | NA | TRBV19 | TGTGCCAGTAGTACCGCGAGGGCGAGCTCCTACAATGAGCAGTTCTTC | CASSTARASSYNEQFF
TRBJ1-5 | TRBD1 | NA | TRBV6-5 | TGTGCCAGCAAGAGGGGGCTCGGTCAGCCCCAGCATTTT | CASKRGLGQPQHF
TRBJ1-6 | NA | NA | TRBV7-9 | TGTGCCAGCAGCGTCAGGGGAGGGAATTCACCCCTCCACTTT | CASSVRGGNSPLHF
TRBJ2-7 | TRBD1 | NA | TRBV28 | TGTGCCAGCCGGACAGGGTACGAGCAGTACTTC | CASRTGYEQYF
TRBJ2-1 | NA | NA | TRBV7-3 | TGTGCCAGCAGCTCAACGGGGAGCTCCTACAATGAGCAGTTCTTC | CASSSTGSSYNEQFF
TRBJ1-2 | NA | few | TRBV7-2 | TGTGCCAGCAGCTTAGCAGACACGGGGGGATATGGCTACACCTTC | CASSLADTGGYGYTF
TRBJ1-2 | TRBD1 | NA | TRBV4-2 | TGTGCCAGCAGCCAAGGAAGGAGGACAGGTGACACCTATGGCTACACCTTC | CASSQGRRTGDTYGYTF
TRBJ2-3 | TRBD2 | NA | TRBV4-2 | TGTGCCAGCAGCCGGATAGCGGGGACAGATACGCAGTATTTT | CASSRIAGTDTQYF
TRBJ2-1 | TRBD2 | NA | TRBV27 | TGTGCCAGCAAAGGTAGCGGGGTTTACAATGAGCAGTTCTTC | CASKGSGVYNEQFF
TRBJ2-5 | NA | NA | TRBV9 | TGTGCCAGCAGCGTTGACCCCACTGGGGCGGTAGTCGGGACCCAGTACTTC | CASSVDPTGAVVGTQYF
TRBJ2-3 | TRBD1 | NA | TRBV5-8 | TGTGCCAGCAGCTCCGGGACAGCTAGCACAGATACGCAGTATTTT | CASSSGTASTDTQYF
TRBJ2-1 | TRBD2 | NA | TRBV5-8 | TGTGCCAGCAGCATCACTAGCGGCTCGAGCTCCTACAATGAGCAGTTCTTC | CASSITSGSSSYNEQFF
TRBJ2-4 | TRBD2 | NA | TRBV7-8 | TGTGCCAGCAGCTTGACTAGCGTAATAGCCAAAAACATTCAGTACTTC | CASSLTSVIAKNIQYF
TRBJ2-6 | TRBD1 | NA | TRBV6-5 | TGTGCCAGCAGAAGGGACAGCTCTGGGGCCAACGTCCTGACTTTC | CASRRDSSGANVLTF
TRBJ2-5 | TRBD1 | NA | TRBV19 | TGTGCCAGTAGTTCCCGGACAGGGCAAGAGACCCAGTACTTC | CASSSRTGQETQYF